The 15 T cell receptor beta chains below were found in one sample sequenced in a study of cytotoxic CD8 clonotypes in ibrutinib-treated CLL. TCRdb's table, derived via immunoSEQ multiplex PCR, lists solely in-frame clones and lacks some. There are almost 85,000 clones in the sample; about 82% occur only once, and more than 5% lies in the top ten. Sequences were derived from PBMCs, sampled before ibrutinib treatment. Receptors were obtained from a human donor with chronic lymphocytic leukemia.

V gene TRBV6-5 combines with J gene TRBJ2-5, with D perhaps matching TRBD1 or TRBD2 (5 bases each). Trimming left V 2 bases short and J 4 bases short, with 8 bases between. Germline CDR1 MNHEY, CDR2 SVGAGI. The CDR3 is 13 residues long. CDR3 in DNA: TGTGCCAGCAGTTACGGGGGTGGAGAGACCCAGTACTTC. This translates into CASSYGGGETQYF.

This clone was counted a few times. The chain links TRBV27 to TRBJ1-2; D is uncertain. Per germline, CDR1 MNHEY and CDR2 SMNVEV (reference sequence). This CDR3 region has 12 residues. V gave up 2 bases and J gave up 5 bases, with 6 bases separating them. The CDR3 protein is CASSLPGYGYTF. Here the CDR3 DNA reads TGTGCCAGCAGTTTACCGGGGTATGGCTACACCTTC.

The chain uses TRBV27 and TRBJ2-1; 11 positions agree with TRBD2. The germline V gene has CDR1 MNHEY and CDR2 SMNVEV (reference sequence). The CDR3 has 15 amino acids. V gave up 5 bases and J gave up 3 bases; unmatched junction bases: 3. The CDR3 DNA is TGTGCCAGCAGTGTAGCGGGGGGGCTCTACAATGAGCAGTTCTTC. As protein: CASSVAGGLYNEQFF.

The V gene is TRBV5-5, the J gene TRBJ2-7; D not resolved. The V gene's germline CDR1 is SGHKS and CDR2 YYEKEE (reference sequence). There are 13 residues in the CDR3. V lost 0 bases and J lost 4, with 8 bases in between. The CDR3, as DNA: TGTGCCAGCAGCTTGGAGGCAGATTACGAGCAGTACTTC. Translating it yields CASSLEADYEQYF.

This chain uses TRBV5-6 with TRBJ2-3; D gene ambiguous. V was clipped by 2 bases and J by 0 bases, with 7 bases between them. In germline, CDR1 is SGHDT, CDR2 YYEEEE. The CDR3 runs to 14 residues. CDR3 DNA sequence: TGTGCCAGCAGCTTTAACCCTAGCACAGATACGCAGTATTTT. Translating it yields CASSFNPSTDTQYF.

This chain uses TRBV19 with TRBJ2-1; a weak D match, TRBD2 (6 bases). The V gene's germline CDR1 is LNHDA and CDR2 SQIVND (reference sequence). The CDR3 has 16 residues. V dropped 4 bases and J dropped 3 bases, with 16 bases sitting between them. CDR3 region: CASSTGAKGSYNEQFF. The CDR3 region has the DNA TGTGCCAGTAGTACGGGAGCGAAAGGGAGCTACAATGAGCAGTTCTTC.

This sequence joins TRBV27 and TRBJ1-4; tentatively, D is TRBD1 (6 bases). V dropped 5 bases and J dropped 4 bases, with 20 bases sitting between them. Germline lookup yields CDR1 MNHEY and CDR2 SMNVEV (reference sequence). There are 17 residues in the CDR3. The CDR3 here is CASSPSGGWGLNEKLFF. For the CDR3, the DNA is TGTGCCAGCAGTCCCTCTGGGGGTTGGGGGCTTAATGAAAAACTGTTTTTT. Full variable domain (remainder filled in from reference TRBV27 and TRBJ1-4): EAQVTQNPRYLITVTGKKLTVTCSQNMNHEYMSWYRQDPGLGLRQIYYSMNVEVTDKGDVPEGYKVSRKEKRNFPLILESPSPNQTSLYFCASSPSGGWGLNEKLFFGSGTQLSVL.

The J gene is TRBJ1-1, the V gene TRBV6-5; D is unclear. Trimming took 3 bases from V and 6 from J, leaving 17 bases between them. This CDR3 region has 15 residues. Germline CDR1 is MNHEY and CDR2 is SVGAGI. CDR3 sequence (DNA): TGTGCCAGCAGTTATGATCCCGTTTCTGGGGCTGAAGCTTTCTTT. Amino acid sequence: CASSYDPVSGAEAFF.

The rearrangement uses TRBV7-9 and TRBJ2-7, with 16 bases aligning to TRBD2. The germline CDR1 and CDR2 sequences are SEHNR and FQNEAQ (reference sequence). The CDR3 is 19 residues long. Trimming cost V 5 bases and J 4 bases; bases outside gene matches: 14. This CDR3 is CASSPRPGLAGGPFYEQYF. For the CDR3, the DNA is TGTGCCAGCAGCCCAAGACCGGGACTAGCGGGAGGGCCCTTTTACGAGCAGTACTTC.

V usage is TRBV19 and J usage is TRBJ2-4, with D perhaps being TRBD1 or TRBD2 (6 bases each). CDR1 is LNHDA, CDR2 SQIVND, per germline (reference sequence). V lost 5 bases and J lost 7, with 24 bases in between. The CDR3 is 17 amino acids. In DNA form, the CDR3 reads TGTGCCAGTAGTCCTGGAGGGGGGACCCAGACAAGGAACATTCAGTACTTC. It codes for CASSPGGGTQTRNIQYF.

The chain employs TRBV5-1 and TRBJ2-1; either TRBD1 or TRBD2 may fit D (5 bases each). Germline values: CDR1 SGHRS, CDR2 YFSETQ. Trimming left V 4 bases short and J 5 bases short, with 19 bases between. The CDR3 sequence is 16 residues long. Here the CDR3 DNA reads TGCGCCAGCAGCGCCGACAGCGCCGGGGTGAACAATGAGCAGTTCTTC. Translated: CASSADSAGVNNEQFF. The complete variable domain, with remaining parts taken from reference TRBV5-1 and TRBJ2-1, reads KAGVTQTPRYLIKTRGQQVTLSCSPISGHRSVSWYQQTPGQGLQFLFEYFSETQRNKGNFPGRFSGRQFSNSRSEMNVSTLELGDSALYLCASSADSAGVNNEQFFGPGTRLTVL.

The chain couples TRBV7-2 to TRBJ2-7; the D gene is possibly TRBD2 (6 bases). The CDR3 is made up of 19 amino acids. Trimming pared 3 bases from V and 1 base from J, leaving 25 bases between. CDR1 and CDR2 (germline): SGHTA, FQGNSA. The DNA of the CDR3 is TGTGCCAGCAGCTTCCCAACGGGAGTCCGGCCCGCCAGGTCCTACGAGCAGTACTTC. Translating gives CASSFPTGVRPARSYEQYF.

The chain is built from TRBV7-2 and TRBJ1-5; TRBD1 might be the D (5 bases). There are 15 residues in the CDR3. V was trimmed by 5 bases and J by 4 bases, leaving 15 bases between them. Germline V gene sequence: CDR1 SGHTA, CDR2 FQGNSA. The CDR3 loop is CASSPPGRLNQPQHF. The CDR3 coding sequence is TGTGCCAGCAGCCCACCAGGGAGGTTAAATCAGCCCCAGCATTTT.

The V and J genes are TRBV11-3 and TRBJ2-1; no firm D call. V gave up 5 bases and J gave up 9 bases, with 17 bases separating them. CDR1 is SGHNT and CDR2 is YENEEA in the germline V gene. This CDR3 contains 14 residues. The CDR3 region is CASSPGDILSEQFF. DNA for the CDR3: TGTGCCAGCAGCCCGGGCGACATCCTAAGTGAGCAGTTCTTC.

The chain uses TRBV28 and TRBJ1-2, with 8 bases matching TRBD1. This CDR3 is 15 amino acids long. J gave up 2 bases and V 7 bases, and 9 bases lay outside the gene matches. Germline V gene lookup returns CDR1 MDHEN and CDR2 SYDVKM. The CDR3 reads CASTPWGQANYGYTF. As DNA, the CDR3 is TGTGCCAGCACCCCCTGGGGACAGGCCAACTATGGCTACACCTTC.